This is a list of T cell receptor beta chains from one sample in a study of blood T cell repertoires in COVID-19. Generated by immunoSEQ multiplex PCR, the TCRdb table keeps only in-frame clones and is missing some. The sample contains 110,000 or so clones, 88% of which appear only once. Material: peripheral blood. These receptors originate from a woman in her 70s who had recovered from COVID-19. CDR3s include the opening cysteine and the closing phenylalanine or tryptophan. Fields, in order: D gene, J gene, V gene, clone size, CDR3 protein, CDR3 DNA. The D gene is left open where the match is weak. Not all rows give a size; the values are once, few, many and, for expanded clones, a class.

. | TRBJ1-2 | TRBV19 | few | CASSIVYYGYTF | TGTGCCAGTAGTATCGTATACTATGGCTACACCTTC
TRBD1 | TRBJ1-2 | TRBV27 | . | CASSPTGGANGYTF | TGTGCCAGCAGTCCGACAGGGGGCGCGAATGGCTACACCTTC
. | TRBJ2-3 | TRBV7-2 | . | CASSLAGALGDTQYF | TGTGCCAGCAGCTTAGCGGGGGCCCTGGGAGATACGCAGTATTTT
. | TRBJ1-5 | TRBV28 | once | CAISRSGFSIINQPQHF | TGTGCCATTTCCCGCTCAGGGTTCTCGATCATCAATCAGCCCCAGCATTTT
. | TRBJ1-2 | TRBV28 | few | CASSFGGGRPLYGYTF | TGTGCCAGCAGTTTCGGCGGGGGTCGTCCCCTTTATGGCTACACCTTC
. | TRBJ1-2 | TRBV3-1/TRBV3-2 | . | CASSRSGERAGGYTF | TGTGCCAGCAGCCGCAGTGGAGAGCGCGCGGGTGGCTACACCTTC
TRBD1 | TRBJ1-5 | TRBV30 | . | CAWSPGQGVNQPQHF | TGTGCCTGGAGTCCAGGACAGGGGGTCAATCAGCCCCAGCATTTT
TRBD2 | TRBJ2-6 | TRBV10-3 | once | CAISEPSGGADGANVLTF | TGTGCCATCAGTGAGCCTAGCGGGGGGGCTGATGGGGCCAACGTCCTGACTTTC
TRBD1 | TRBJ1-1 | TRBV4-2 | . | CASSHVLSFTGTDNTEAFF | TGTGCCAGCAGCCATGTTCTGAGCTTTACCGGGACAGACAACACTGAAGCTTTCTTT
TRBD2 | TRBJ2-5 | TRBV29-1 | . | CSVEAIAGGGETQYF | TGCAGCGTTGAGGCAATAGCGGGGGGCGGAGAGACCCAGTACTTC
. | TRBJ1-4 | TRBV7-2 | . | CASSGGLGGSKLFF | TGTGCCAGCAGCGGGGGCTTAGGTGGGAGTAAACTGTTTTTT
TRBD1 | TRBJ2-5 | TRBV19 | once | CASSQTGVETQYF | TGTGCCAGTAGCCAGACAGGGGTAGAGACCCAGTACTTC
TRBD1 | TRBJ2-2 | TRBV5-5 | . | CASSLTGSANTGELFF | TGTGCCAGCAGCCTGACAGGGTCCGCGAACACCGGGGAGCTGTTTTTT
TRBD2 | TRBJ2-7 | TRBV27 | . | CASSHRTSGSWNYEQYF | TGTGCCAGCAGTCATCGGACTAGCGGGAGCTGGAACTACGAGCAGTACTTC
. | TRBJ2-5 | TRBV28 | . | CASSLAGGETQYF | TGTGCCAGCAGTTTGGCAGGAGGGGAGACCCAGTACTTC
. | TRBJ1-1 | TRBV3-1/TRBV3-2 | . | CASSLQRGNTEAFF | TGTGCCAGCAGCCTCCAGCGGGGAAACACTGAAGCTTTCTTT
TRBD1 | TRBJ1-2 | TRBV18 | . | CASSREIGQGPLNYGYTF | TGTGCCAGCTCACGTGAAATAGGACAGGGACCCTTAAACTATGGCTACACCTTC
TRBD1 | TRBJ1-2 | TRBV19 | . | CASSSDRVGIYTF | TGTGCCAGTAGTTCGGACAGGGTGGGGATCTACACCTTC